These 8 T cell receptor beta chains were all obtained from the same sample, sequenced in a study of T cells in Graves' hyperthyroidism and ophthalmopathy. Amplified regions were TCR beta CDR3 sequences from RNA transcripts. The HTBI set primed first-round TCR CDR3 RT-PCR. TCRdb reanalysed the multiplex PCR reads using MiXCR and keeps one entry per CDR3 protein. This sample carries around 270,000 distinct CDR3 sequences, roughly 18% of them seen once, and the ten largest clones take approximately 35%. The material sequenced was blood. Receptor source: a middle-aged man with Graves' ophthalmopathy.

This chain connects TRBV6-5 to TRBJ1-3; D gene unclear. Trimming removed 2 bases at V and 0 bases at J, with 11 bases between. The germline gives CDR1 MNHEY, CDR2 SVGAGI. The CDR3 totals 16 residues. This CDR3 is CASSYAGPSSGNTIYF. In DNA, the CDR3 is TGTGCCAGCAGTTACGCCGGGCCGAGCTCTGGAAACACCATATATTTT.

This clonotype occurred a few times. The CDR3 DNA sequence: TGCAGTGCCCCCGGTGCCACCCATGGCTACACCTTC. Protein sequence: CSAPGATHGYTF. The chain links TRBV20-1 to TRBJ1-2; no firm D call. CDR3 length equals 12 residues. Germline values: CDR1 DFQATT, CDR2 SNEGSKA (reference sequence). Trimming removed 6 bases from V and 6 bases from J, with 14 bases in between.

This clonotype showed up many times. DNA for the CDR3: TGTGCCAGCAGCTTTTCGCACGAGCAGTACTTC. It is translated as CASSFSHEQYF. The V and J genes are TRBV7-9 and TRBJ2-7, with D uncertain. This CDR3 is 11 amino acids long. Germline values: CDR1 SEHNR, CDR2 FQNEAQ (reference sequence). The ends were cut back, 3 bases at V and 5 bases at J, with 5 bases in the middle.

About this clonotype itself: A much larger clone differs by one base, so this may be a read error. This chain uses TRBV20-1 with TRBJ2-1; 11 bases align to TRBD2. V shed 1 base, J shed 6 bases, and the junction held 11 bases outside the gene matches. The CDR3 runs to 17 residues. Germline lookup yields CDR1 DFQATT and CDR2 SNEGSKA (reference sequence). The CDR3 region has the DNA TGCAGTGCTAGAGTGTTTAGCGGGAGGGCCTATCCCAATGAGCAGTTCTTC. Amino acid sequence: CSARVFSGRAYPNEQFF.

This clonotype was counted ten times or more. The V call is TRBV27, the J call TRBJ2-1; D is unclear. V lost 6 bases and J 6 bases, leaving 15 bases between the germline ends. The CDR3 spans 14 residues. The V gene's germline CDR1 is MNHEY and CDR2 SMNVEV (reference sequence). The CDR3 sequence is CASRTDRLGNEQFF. As DNA, the CDR3 is TGTGCCAGCAGAACGGATAGATTGGGCAATGAGCAGTTCTTC.

The chain employs TRBV6-1 and TRBJ2-7; D perhaps matches TRBD1 (5 bases). V lost 2 bases to trimming and J lost 6 bases, with 11 bases between them. CDR3 length: 13 residues. The V gene's germline CDR1 is MNHNS and CDR2 SASEGT. The CDR3 DNA reads TGTGCCAGCAGTGAACAGGGCTTAGGCGAGCAGTACTTC. Protein: CASSEQGLGEQYF.

The J gene is TRBJ1-1, the V gene TRBV9; D perhaps matches TRBD1 (6 bases). Per the germline V gene, CDR1 is SGDLS and CDR2 is YYNGEE. This CDR3 contains 18 residues. Trimming removed 3 bases at V and 1 base at J, with 22 bases between. CDR3 region: CASSARGGAPGRNTEAFF. Here the CDR3 DNA reads TGTGCCAGCAGCGCCCGAGGGGGGGCCCCGGGGAGGAACACTGAAGCTTTCTTT.

The chain has TRBV20-1 and TRBJ2-5; possibly TRBD1 or TRBD2 for D (5 bases each). Germline assignment: CDR1 DFQATT and CDR2 SNEGSKA (reference sequence). This CDR3 is 14 amino acids long. The V and J ends lost 3 bases and 2 bases respectively, with 13 bases between them. The CDR3 reads CSASAWDLQETQYF. For the CDR3, the DNA is TGCAGTGCTAGCGCGTGGGACCTACAAGAGACCCAGTACTTC.